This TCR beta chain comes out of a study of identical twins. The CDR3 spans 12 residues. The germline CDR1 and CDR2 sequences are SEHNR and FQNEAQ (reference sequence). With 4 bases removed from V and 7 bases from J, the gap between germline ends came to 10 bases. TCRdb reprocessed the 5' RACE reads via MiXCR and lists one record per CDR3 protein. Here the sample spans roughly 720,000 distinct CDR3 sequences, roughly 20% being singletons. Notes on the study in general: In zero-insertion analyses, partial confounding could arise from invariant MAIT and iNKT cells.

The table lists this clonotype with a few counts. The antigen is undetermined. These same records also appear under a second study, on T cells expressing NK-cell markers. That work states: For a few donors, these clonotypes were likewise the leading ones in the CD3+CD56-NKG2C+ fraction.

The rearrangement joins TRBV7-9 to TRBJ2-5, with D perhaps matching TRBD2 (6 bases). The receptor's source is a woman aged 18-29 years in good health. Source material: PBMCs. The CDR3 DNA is TGTGCCAGCAGCTCGGGGGAACGGACCCAGTACTTC. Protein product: CASSSGERTQYF.